The entry below describes one T cell receptor beta chain. The antigen is not known. The CDR3 contains 14 residues. Per germline, CDR1 SQVTM and CDR2 ANQGSEA. Trimming at V came to 4 bases and at J to 4 bases, leaving 9 bases not matched to a gene. This record belongs to a study of OX40 agonist ivuxolimab in advanced cancers. The overall study: With a range of about 20 to 79, age averaged approximately 55 years, and 65% to 90% were male. Study findings and constraints: Among the least clonally expanded were partial responders at 0.1-3.0 mg/kg. Nonresponders, in some cases, also had low normalized T-cell clonal expansion. In the expanded peripheral T cells, antigen specificity was never determined.

Sequencing used immunoSEQ multiplex PCR; TCRdb keeps in-frame clones, though not all of them. The sample records fewer than 30,000 clones, roughly 88% being singletons. The material sequenced was CD4+ or CD8+ T cells sorted from blood, taken in a trial of the OX40 agonist ivuxolimab. The receptor comes from an adult with an advanced solid tumor such as melanoma, head and neck, liver or kidney cancer. This rearrangement joins TRBV29-1 to TRBJ2-7; TRBD2 aligns across 8 bases. CDR3 in amino acids: CSVVGREGRYEQYF. The CDR3, as DNA: TGCAGCGTTGTGGGCCGGGAGGGCCGGTACGAGCAGTACTTC.